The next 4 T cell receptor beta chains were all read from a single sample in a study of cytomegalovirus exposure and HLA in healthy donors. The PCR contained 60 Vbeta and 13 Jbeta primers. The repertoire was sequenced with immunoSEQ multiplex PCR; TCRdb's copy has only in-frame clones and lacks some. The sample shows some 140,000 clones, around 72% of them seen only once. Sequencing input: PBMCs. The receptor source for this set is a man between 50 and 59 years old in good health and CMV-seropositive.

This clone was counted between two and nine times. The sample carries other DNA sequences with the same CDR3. CDR3 DNA sequence: TGTGCCAGCAGTTACGACAGGGGATTGAACACCGGGGAGCTGTTTTTT. This sequence encodes CASSYDRGLNTGELFF. The chain carries TRBV7-6 and TRBJ2-2, with 8 bases matching TRBD1. The CDR3 is 16 residues long. Per the germline V gene, CDR1 is SGHVS and CDR2 is FNYEAQ. With V trimmed by 6 bases and J by 1 base, 7 bases remained unmatched.

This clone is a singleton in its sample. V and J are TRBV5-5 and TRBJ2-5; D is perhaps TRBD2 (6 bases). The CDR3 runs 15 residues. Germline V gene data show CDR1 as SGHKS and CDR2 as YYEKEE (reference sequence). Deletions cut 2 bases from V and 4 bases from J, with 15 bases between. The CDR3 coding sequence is TGTGCCAGCAGCTTACGCGGGGAGTACCCAGAGACCCAGTACTTC. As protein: CASSLRGEYPETQYF.

CDR3 region: CSVEAGTEAFF. The CDR3 nucleotides read TGCAGCGTTGAGGCAGGCACTGAAGCTTTCTTT. The chain employs TRBV29-1 and TRBJ1-1; no clear D. The CDR3 is 11 amino acids. Looked up from germline, CDR1 is SQVTM and CDR2 is ANQGSEA. V lost 3 bases and J 4 bases, leaving 6 bases between the germline ends.

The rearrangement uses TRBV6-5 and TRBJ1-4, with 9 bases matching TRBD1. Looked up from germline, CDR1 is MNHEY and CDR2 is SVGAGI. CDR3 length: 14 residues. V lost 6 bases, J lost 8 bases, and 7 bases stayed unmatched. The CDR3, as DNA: TGTGCCAGCAGACGTACAGGGGGCCGGGAAAAACTGTTTTTT. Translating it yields CASRRTGGREKLFF.